This entry is about one T cell receptor beta chain. The target antigen is unknown. V shed 5 bases and J shed 4 bases, with 12 bases lying between them. This CDR3 has 13 residues. Germline CDR1 and CDR2: MNHEY and SVGAGI. TCRalpha and TCRbeta libraries used 5'RACE with constant-segment primers and UMIs. MiXCR, applied by TCRdb to the 5' RACE reads, yields one record per CDR3 protein. This sample yields 210,000 or so distinct CDR3 sequences, of which 27% are seen a single time; roughly 11% belongs to the top ten. This entry comes from a study of T-cell memory formation after mild COVID-19. About the study: TCR clustering was largely donor specific.

General study results and limits: Later expanders leaned toward CD4+, whereas clones contracting from day 15 to 85 were balanced CD4/CD8. Nothing showed for sure that second-wave clones peaking on day 37 were SARS-CoV-2 specific.

Sequencing was done on a sample of PBMCs or a T cell subset sorted from them (not recorded which). The genes are TRBV6-5 and TRBJ2-7; TRBD2 might be the D (5 bases). The TCR comes from an adult woman who had mild COVID-19 (a few samples of this study predate the infection). Cell type and time point are not known. In nucleotides, the CDR3 is TGTGCCAGCAGTCTAGGACTCAGTTACGAGCAGTACTTC. It is translated as CASSLGLSYEQYF.